This TCR beta chain was identified during a study of blood T cell repertoires in COVID-19. Overall study: PBMCs, B-cell-depleted T cells, or T cells provided the cDNA or gDNA that made up the material.

Study processing details: Cell counts per sample came from amplifying reference gene primers. Using immunoSEQ multiplex PCR, the repertoire was profiled, and TCRdb retains in-frame clones only, with some absent. Clonal size and the V and J genes are those of that table, whereas D and trimming came from the DNA. Among 470,000 or so clones, approximately 90% were seen once, and the ten largest hold more than 4%. Germline CDR1 and CDR2: SGHRS and YFSETQ. V lost 4 bases to trimming and J lost 0 bases; unmatched junction nucleotides: 6. The CDR3 loop spans 16 amino acids. The receptor was isolated from a woman between 25 and 40 years old with acute or convalescent COVID-19. Sequencing was carried out using peripheral blood. The genes are TRBV5-1 and TRBJ2-2; 7 bases agree with TRBD2. The CDR3 reads CASSVTGLANTGELFF. CDR3 DNA sequence: TGCGCCAGCAGCGTAACAGGACTAGCGAACACCGGGGAGCTGTTTTTT.